Listed below are T cell receptor beta chains from one sample, sequenced in a study of T cell repertoires in cytomegalovirus infection. These receptors lack a known antigen. MiXCR, run by TCRdb on the reads, gives a single entry per CDR3 protein. Counted here are about a million distinct CDR3 sequences, about a third occurring once; the ten biggest clones make up under 15%. The source was cultured CD8+ T cells from PBMCs, collected from culture after CMV antigen stimulation. The source is a human donor in good health (CMV status not recorded). Some clones in this sample may be carry-over from other donors' samples. Each CDR3 is given with its conserved first and last residue. A D gene is named only where the DNA matches it firmly. Clone size is shown for a subset of rows, as once, few, many or a class of expanded clone.

j_gene	d_gene	abundance	v_gene	CDR3aa	CDR3nt
TRBJ1-5	NA	few	TRBV10-3	CAIRAESNQPQHF	TGTGCCATCAGGGCCGAAAGCAATCAGCCCCAGCATTTT
TRBJ1-2	TRBD1	once	TRBV29-1	CSVPQGARGYGYTF	TGCAGCGTGCCCCAGGGGGCCCGAGGCTATGGCTACACCTTC
TRBJ2-7	NA	few	TRBV25-1	CASSEKVAELRIGEQYF	TGTGCCAGCAGTGAAAAGGTGGCAGAGCTCAGGATTGGCGAGCAGTACTTC
TRBJ1-4	TRBD1	NA	TRBV4-1	CASSQEGTGLNEKLFF	TGCGCCAGCAGCCAAGAAGGGACAGGCCTTAATGAAAAACTGTTTTTT
TRBJ2-1	NA	few	TRBV19	CASSKDGRNPYNEQFF	TGTGCCAGTAGTAAAGACGGCCGAAACCCCTACAATGAGCAGTTCTTC
TRBJ2-1	NA	NA	TRBV5-5	CASPPPGGDNEQFF	TGTGCCAGCCCGCCCCCCGGCGGGGACAATGAGCAGTTCTTC
TRBJ2-1	NA	NA	TRBV25-1	CASSDWGPGGGEQFF	TGTGCCAGCAGCGACTGGGGACCCGGTGGAGGTGAGCAGTTCTTC
TRBJ1-3	NA	few	TRBV25-1	CASSELRTIGNTIYF	TGTGCCAGCAGTGAATTAAGAACGATTGGAAACACCATATATTTT
TRBJ2-1	TRBD2	NA	TRBV7-8	CASSLGPGTSGEAYNEQFF	TGTGCCAGCAGCTTAGGCCCCGGGACTAGCGGGGAAGCCTACAATGAGCAGTTCTTC
TRBJ1-5	NA	many	TRBV7-9	CASSSTNTAYSNQPQHF	TGTGCCAGCAGCTCAACGAACACAGCTTATAGCAATCAGCCCCAGCATTTT
TRBJ2-3	TRBD2	NA	TRBV7-6	CASSPGTSGPPDTQYF	TGTGCCAGCAGCCCAGGGACTAGCGGGCCCCCAGATACGCAGTATTTT
TRBJ2-3	NA	NA	TRBV10-3	CATRRPGTDTQYF	TGTGCCACTAGACGTCCAGGCACAGATACGCAGTATTTT
TRBJ2-1	NA	NA	TRBV29-1	CSVGRNNEQFF	TGCAGCGTTGGGAGGAACAATGAGCAGTTCTTC
TRBJ2-3	NA	few	TRBV7-6	CASSLAPRGNTDTQYF	TGTGCCAGCAGCTTAGCCCCGCGGGGAAACACAGATACGCAGTATTTT